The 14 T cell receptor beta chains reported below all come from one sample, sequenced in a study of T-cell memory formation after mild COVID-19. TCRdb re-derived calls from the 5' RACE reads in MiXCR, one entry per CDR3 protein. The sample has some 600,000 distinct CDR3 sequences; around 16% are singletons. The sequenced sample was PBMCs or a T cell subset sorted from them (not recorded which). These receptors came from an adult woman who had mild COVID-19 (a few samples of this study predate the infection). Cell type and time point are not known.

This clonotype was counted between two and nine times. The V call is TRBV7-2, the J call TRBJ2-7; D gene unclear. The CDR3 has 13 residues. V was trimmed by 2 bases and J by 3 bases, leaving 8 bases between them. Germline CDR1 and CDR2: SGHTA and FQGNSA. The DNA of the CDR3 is TGTGCCAGCAGCTTATTACAAGACTACGAGCAGTACTTC. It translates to CASSLLQDYEQYF.

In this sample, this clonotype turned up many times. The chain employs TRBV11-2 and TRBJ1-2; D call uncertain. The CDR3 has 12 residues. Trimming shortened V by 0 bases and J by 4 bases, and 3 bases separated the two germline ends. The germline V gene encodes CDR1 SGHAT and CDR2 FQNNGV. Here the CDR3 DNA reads TGTGCCAGCAGCTTAGAGGTCTATGGCTACACCTTC. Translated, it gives CASSLEVYGYTF. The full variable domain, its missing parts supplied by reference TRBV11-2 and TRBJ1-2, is EAGVAQSPRYKIIEKRQSVAFWCNPISGHATLYWYQQILGQGPKLLIQFQNNGVVDDSQLPKDRFSAERLKGVDSTLKIQPAKLEDSAVYLCASSLEVYGYTFGSGTRLTVV.

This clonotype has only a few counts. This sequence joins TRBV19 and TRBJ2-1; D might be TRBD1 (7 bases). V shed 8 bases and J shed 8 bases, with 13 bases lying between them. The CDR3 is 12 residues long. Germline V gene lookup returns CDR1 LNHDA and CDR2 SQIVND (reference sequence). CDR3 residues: CASFDREDEQFF. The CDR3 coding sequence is TGTGCCAGTTTCGACAGGGAGGATGAGCAGTTCTTC.

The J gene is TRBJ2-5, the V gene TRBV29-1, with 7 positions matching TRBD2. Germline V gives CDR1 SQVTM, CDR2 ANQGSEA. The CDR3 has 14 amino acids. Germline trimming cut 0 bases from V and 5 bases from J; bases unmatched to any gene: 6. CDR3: CSVEDNRRGETQYF. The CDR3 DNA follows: TGCAGCGTTGAAGATAATCGGCGGGGGGAGACCCAGTACTTC.

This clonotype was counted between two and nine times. The chain's CDR3 is CATSANSEVQYF. DNA of the CDR3: TGTGCCACCAGTGCAAATTCGGAGGTTCAGTACTTC. The chain couples TRBV24-1 to TRBJ2-4; TRBD2 is a possible D gene (5 bases). The length of the CDR3 is 12 residues. The V and J ends lost 5 bases and 11 bases respectively, with 12 bases between them. Germline CDR1 reads KGHDR; CDR2 reads SFDVKD.

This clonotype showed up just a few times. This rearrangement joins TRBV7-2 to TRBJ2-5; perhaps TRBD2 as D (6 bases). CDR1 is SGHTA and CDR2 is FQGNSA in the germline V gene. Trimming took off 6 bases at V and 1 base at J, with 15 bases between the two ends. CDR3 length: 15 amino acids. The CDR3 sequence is CASSHSGGSQETQYF. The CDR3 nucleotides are TGTGCCAGCAGTCACTCCGGGGGATCCCAAGAGACCCAGTACTTC.

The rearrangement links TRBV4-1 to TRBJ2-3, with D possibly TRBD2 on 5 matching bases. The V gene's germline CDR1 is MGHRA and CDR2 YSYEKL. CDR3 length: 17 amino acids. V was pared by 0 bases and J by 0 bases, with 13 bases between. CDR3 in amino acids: CASSQESGSPSTDTQYF. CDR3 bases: TGCGCCAGCAGCCAAGAGTCGGGGTCTCCTAGCACAGATACGCAGTATTTT.

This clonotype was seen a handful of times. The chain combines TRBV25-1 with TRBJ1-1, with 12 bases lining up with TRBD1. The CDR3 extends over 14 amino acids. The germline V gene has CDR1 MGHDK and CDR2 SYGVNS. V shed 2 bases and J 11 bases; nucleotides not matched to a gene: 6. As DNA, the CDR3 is TGTGCCAGCAGTGAACTGGGACAGGGGGCGAAGGCTTTCTTT. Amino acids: CASSELGQGAKAFF. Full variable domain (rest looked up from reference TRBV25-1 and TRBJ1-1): EADIYQTPRYLVIGTGKKITLECSQTMGHDKMYWYQQDPGMELHLIHYSYGVNSTEKGDLSSESTVSRIRTEHFPLTLESARPSHTSQYLCASSELGQGAKAFFGQGTRLTVV.

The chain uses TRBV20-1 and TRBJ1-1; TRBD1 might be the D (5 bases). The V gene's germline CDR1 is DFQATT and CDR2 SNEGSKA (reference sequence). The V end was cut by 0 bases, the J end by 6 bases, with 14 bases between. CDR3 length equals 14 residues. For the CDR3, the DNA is TGCAGTGCTAGAGATTGGGGGGTGGAGGCTGAAGCTTTCTTT. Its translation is CSARDWGVEAEAFF.

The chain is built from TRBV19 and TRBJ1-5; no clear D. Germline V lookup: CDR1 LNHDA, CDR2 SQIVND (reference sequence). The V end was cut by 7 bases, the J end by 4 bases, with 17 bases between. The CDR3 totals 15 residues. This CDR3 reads CASIKPGPDNQPQHF. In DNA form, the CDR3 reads TGTGCCAGTATTAAACCCGGGCCCGATAATCAGCCCCAGCATTTT.

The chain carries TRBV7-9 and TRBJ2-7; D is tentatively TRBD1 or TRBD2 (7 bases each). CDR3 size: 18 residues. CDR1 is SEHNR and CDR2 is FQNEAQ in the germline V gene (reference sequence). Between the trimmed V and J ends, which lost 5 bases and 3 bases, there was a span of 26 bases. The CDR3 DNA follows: TGTGCCAGCAGCCCTCCGGAGGGGGCTAGCGGACAGAACTACGAGCAGTACTTC. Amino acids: CASSPPEGASGQNYEQYF.

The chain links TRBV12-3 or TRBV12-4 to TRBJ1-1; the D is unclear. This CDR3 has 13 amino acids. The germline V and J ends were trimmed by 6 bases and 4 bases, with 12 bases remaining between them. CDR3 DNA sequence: TGTGCCAGCAGCGGGCTAAGAGGCACTGAAGCTTTCTTT. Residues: CASSGLRGTEAFF.

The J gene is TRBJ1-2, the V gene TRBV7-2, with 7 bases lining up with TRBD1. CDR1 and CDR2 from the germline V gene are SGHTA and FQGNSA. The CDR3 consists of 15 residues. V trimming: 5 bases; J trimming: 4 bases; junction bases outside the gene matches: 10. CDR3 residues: CASSTRDRTPYGYTF. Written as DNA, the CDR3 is TGTGCCAGCAGCACCCGGGACAGAACGCCCTATGGCTACACCTTC.

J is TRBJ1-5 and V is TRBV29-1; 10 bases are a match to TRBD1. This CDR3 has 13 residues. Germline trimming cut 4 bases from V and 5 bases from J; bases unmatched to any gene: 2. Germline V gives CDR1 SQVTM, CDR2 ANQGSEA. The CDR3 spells CSVGDRGHQPQHF. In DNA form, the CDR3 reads TGCAGCGTTGGGGACAGGGGCCATCAGCCCCAGCATTTT.